One and the same sample provided the 18 T cell receptor beta chains below, sequenced in a study of graft-versus-host responses after intestinal transplantation. TCRdb keeps only in-frame clones here, not all; method: immunoSEQ multiplex PCR. The sample holds about 86,000 clones, about 87% seen once. For these TCRs, the target antigens are not known. The sequencing used unstimulated CD4+ T cells sorted from spleen or lymph node cells, collected before transplant. Receptors were obtained from a human donor who was the organ donor for an intestinal transplant.

The chain links TRBV29-1 to TRBJ2-3, with 14 bases that match TRBD2. CDR3 size: 17 residues. CDR1 is SQVTM and CDR2 is ANQGSEA in the germline V gene. Trimming cost V 7 bases and J 4 bases; bases outside gene matches: 13. The DNA of the CDR3 is TGCAGCGCCCGGAGCCTCGGACTAGCGGGAGGTGCAGATACGCAGTATTTT. Amino acid sequence: CSARSLGLAGGADTQYF.

This sequence joins TRBV21-1 and TRBJ2-1; whether TRBD2, the table's D call, matches the DNA was not checked. TRBV21-1 represents a pseudogene. The CDR3 sequence is 19 residues long. For the CDR3, the DNA is TGTGCCAGCAGCAAAGTTCCAGACCCTACGCGGGCCTCCTACAATGAGCAGTTCTTC. Residues: CASSKVPDPTRASYNEQFF.

The chain uses TRBV27 and TRBJ2-1; D perhaps matches TRBD2 (6 bases). The germline V gene encodes CDR1 MNHEY and CDR2 SMNVEV (reference sequence). V lost 6 bases and J 5 bases, leaving 17 bases between the germline ends. The CDR3 loop spans 15 amino acids. CDR3 DNA: TGTGCCAGCAGCCGGACTATTTCCGCGGACAATGAGCAGTTCTTC. This sequence encodes CASSRTISADNEQFF.

The chain joins TRBV7-9 to TRBJ1-1, with 8 bases aligning to TRBD1. Unmatched junction bases numbered 14, after V lost 8 bases and J lost 6 bases. CDR3 length equals 15 residues. The germline V gene has CDR1 SEHNR and CDR2 FQNEAQ (reference sequence). The CDR3 region is CASGPAQTGEAEAFF. DNA for the CDR3: TGTGCCAGCGGTCCAGCTCAGACAGGGGAGGCTGAAGCTTTCTTT.

V is TRBV2 and J is TRBJ1-2; 10 bases map to TRBD1. Looked up from germline, CDR1 is SNHLY and CDR2 is FYNNEI. The ends lost 7 bases at V and 5 bases at J; junction bases unmatched: 7. This CDR3 region has 14 residues. The DNA for the CDR3 is TGTGCCAGCATCCTCCCGGGACAGGGGTATGGCTACACCTTC. It yields the protein CASILPGQGYGYTF.

The chain combines TRBV27 with TRBJ2-3; 12 bases line up with TRBD2. With 4 bases clipped from V and 3 bases from J, the junction kept 5 bases outside the gene matches. This CDR3 spans 16 amino acids. Germline V gene lookup returns CDR1 MNHEY and CDR2 SMNVEV (reference sequence). CDR3 amino acids: CASSSGGTSGTDTQYF. Here the CDR3 DNA reads TGTGCCAGCAGTTCCGGCGGGACTAGCGGGACAGATACGCAGTATTTT.

This rearrangement joins TRBV18 to TRBJ2-3; 11 bases agree with TRBD2. V dropped 1 base and J dropped 6; count of bases not matched to a gene: 6. The CDR3 covers 16 residues. Germline V gene lookup returns CDR1 KGHSH and CDR2 LQKENI. This CDR3 reads CASSPLAGGPGDTQYF. The CDR3 DNA reads as TGTGCCAGCTCACCACTAGCGGGAGGGCCGGGTGATACGCAGTATTTT.

This chain connects TRBV5-1 to TRBJ2-5; D is undetermined. CDR1 and CDR2 from the germline V gene are SGHRS and YFSETQ. V gave up 4 bases and J gave up 1 base, with 11 bases separating them. The CDR3 contains 14 residues. DNA for the CDR3: TGCGCCAGCAGCATGTTCCCCAGCCAAGAGACCCAGTACTTC. It specifies CASSMFPSQETQYF. The full variable domain, in which reference TRBV5-1 and TRBJ2-5 provide the parts outside the CDR3, is KAGVTQTPRYLIKTRGQQVTLSCSPISGHRSVSWYQQTPGQGLQFLFEYFSETQRNKGNFPGRFSGRQFSNSRSEMNVSTLELGDSALYLCASSMFPSQETQYFGPGTRLLVL.

This clone showed up just once. The gene calls are TRBV5-1 and TRBJ1-4; TRBD1 is a possible D gene (6 bases). Germline values: CDR1 SGHRS, CDR2 YFSETQ. The germline V and J ends were trimmed by 4 bases and 0 bases, with 13 bases remaining between them. This CDR3 is built from 16 residues. The CDR3 loop reads CASSTIQGTTNEKLFF. Written as DNA, the CDR3 is TGCGCCAGCAGCACCATACAGGGTACAACTAATGAAAAACTGTTTTTT.

The chain links TRBV5-1 to TRBJ2-3, with 16 bases fitting TRBD2. Germline CDR1 is SGHRS and CDR2 is YFSETQ. This CDR3 spans 19 amino acids. Germline trimming cut 4 bases from V and 5 bases from J; bases unmatched to any gene: 13. The CDR3 loop is CASSIPPGTSGGAGDTQYF. The CDR3 DNA follows: TGCGCCAGCAGCATACCTCCGGGGACTAGCGGGGGGGCCGGAGATACGCAGTATTTT.

V is TRBV27 and J is TRBJ2-7; D perhaps matches TRBD2 (6 bases). This CDR3 is built from 15 residues. Trimming shortened V by 6 bases and J by 9 bases, and 24 bases separated the two germline ends. From germline, CDR1 is MNHEY and CDR2 SMNVEV (reference sequence). CDR3 region: CASSSTGTDKSGQYF. DNA of the CDR3: TGTGCCAGCAGCTCAACCGGGACTGACAAGTCGGGGCAGTACTTC.

This chain links TRBV27 with TRBJ1-6; possibly TRBD1 for D (5 bases). CDR3 length: 14 amino acids. Per the germline V gene, CDR1 is MNHEY and CDR2 is SMNVEV (reference sequence). Trimming stripped 3 bases from V and 7 bases from J, with 10 bases between. In nucleotides, the CDR3 is TGTGCCAGCAGTTTTGGCAGGGTAAATTCACCCCTCCACTTT. Its protein is CASSFGRVNSPLHF.

This CDR3 is CASYTTGFINTIYF. CDR3 nucleotides: TGTGCCAGCTATACCACAGGGTTTATAAACACCATATATTTT. This chain connects TRBV6-1 to TRBJ1-3; tentatively, D is TRBD1 (6 bases). The ends were cut back, 8 bases at V and 6 bases at J, with 17 bases in the middle. This CDR3 contains 14 residues. CDR1 MNHNS and CDR2 SASEGT come from the germline V gene.

The J gene is TRBJ2-2, the V gene TRBV7-3, with TRBD2 as a possible D gene (5 bases). CDR3 length equals 14 residues. Germline CDR1 is SGHTA and CDR2 is FQGTGA. The germline V and J ends were trimmed by 4 bases and 5 bases, with 11 bases remaining between them. The CDR3 loop reads CASSSLGETGELFF. The CDR3 DNA reads TGTGCCAGCAGCTCTCTCGGGGAGACCGGGGAGCTGTTTTTT.

The CDR3 DNA reads TGTGCCAGCTCTTCAGACAGGGGGGATCAGCCCCAGCATTTT. The encoded protein is CASSSDRGDQPQHF. V gene TRBV2 combines with J gene TRBJ1-5; 9 positions agree with TRBD1. The CDR3 spans 14 residues. V shed 8 bases, J shed 5 bases, and the junction held 7 bases outside the gene matches. CDR1 is SNHLY and CDR2 is FYNNEI in the germline V gene.

The chain combines TRBV5-1 with TRBJ1-1, with D uncertain. Per germline, CDR1 SGHRS and CDR2 YFSETQ. The V end lost 0 bases, the J end lost 5 bases, and 14 bases lay between the germline ends. This CDR3 spans 15 amino acids. CDR3 sequence (DNA): TGCGCCAGCAGCTTGGGTTTAGAGGGAGGGACTGAAGCTTTCTTT. Amino acids: CASSLGLEGGTEAFF.

V is TRBV6-5 and J is TRBJ1-1; D is uncertain. The germline gives CDR1 MNHEY, CDR2 SVGAGI. The CDR3 runs to 13 residues. V shed 6 bases and J shed 11 bases, with 19 bases lying between them. CDR3 nucleotides: TGTGCCAGCAGCCGCCCACCGGGAAGAAGGGCTTTCTTT. Translated: CASSRPPGRRAFF.

The chain uses TRBV11-2 and TRBJ2-1; TRBD2 might be the D (6 bases). The CDR3 sequence is 15 residues long. V lost 2 bases and J lost 10, with 18 bases in between. Germline V CDR1 and CDR2: SGHAT, FQNNGV. The CDR3 loop is CASSLRLALVGEQFF. DNA for the CDR3: TGTGCCAGCAGCTTACGGCTAGCGCTAGTCGGAGAGCAGTTCTTC.